The present entry profiles one TCR beta chain with its context. The record originates from a study of T cell changes during pregnancy in multiple sclerosis. With 1 base removed from V and 3 bases from J, the gap between germline ends came to 19 bases. The CDR3 is 17 residues long. The germline V gene has CDR1 GTSNPN and CDR2 SVGIG (reference sequence). Some clones are missing from TCRdb's copy, which holds only in-frame ones; the method was immunoSEQ multiplex PCR. The table shows 60,000 to 95,000 clones, with under 95% occurring only once. This chain connects TRBV30 to TRBJ1-3; D gene unclear. This TCR was recovered from a female donor with multiple sclerosis, enrolled in a pregnancy study. Sequenced here: CD4+ T cells from peripheral blood mononuclear cells, sampled before pregnancy. The CDR3 coding sequence is TGTGCCTGGAGTGCTTCCCGAGGGCTAATTGTTGGAAACACCATATATTTT. As protein: CAWSASRGLIVGNTIYF.